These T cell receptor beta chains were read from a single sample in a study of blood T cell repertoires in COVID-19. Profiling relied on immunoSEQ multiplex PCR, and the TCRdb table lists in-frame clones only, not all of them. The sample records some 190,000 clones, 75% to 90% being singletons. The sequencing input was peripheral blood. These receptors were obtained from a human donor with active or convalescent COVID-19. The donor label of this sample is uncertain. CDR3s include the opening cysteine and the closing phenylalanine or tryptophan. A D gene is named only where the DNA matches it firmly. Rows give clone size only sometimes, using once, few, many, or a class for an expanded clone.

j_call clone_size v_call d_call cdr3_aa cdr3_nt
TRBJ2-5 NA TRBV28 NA CASSLLETQYF TGTGCCAGCAGTTTACTAGAGACCCAGTACTTC
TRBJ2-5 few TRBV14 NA CASSQDVGRTQYF TGTGCCAGCAGCCAAGATGTAGGGAGAACCCAGTACTTC
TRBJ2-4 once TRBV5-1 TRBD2 CASSLDGGLTNIQYF TGCGCCAGCAGCTTGGATGGGGGACTAACAAACATTCAGTACTTC
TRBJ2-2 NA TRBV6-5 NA CASSSGETGELFF TGTGCCAGCAGCTCGGGGGAGACCGGGGAGCTGTTTTTT
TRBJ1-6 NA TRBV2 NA CASSEVANSPLHF TGTGCCAGCAGTGAAGTGGCTAATTCACCCCTCCACTTT
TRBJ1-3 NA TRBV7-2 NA CASSLRTVSGNTIYF TGTGCCAGCAGCTTACGCACTGTCTCTGGAAACACCATATATTTT
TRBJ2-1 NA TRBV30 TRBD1 CAWSGDRPKEQFF TGTGCCTGGAGCGGGGACAGGCCGAAGGAGCAGTTCTTC
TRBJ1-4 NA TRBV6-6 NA CASSYQHLNEKLFF TGTGCCAGCAGTTACCAACACCTTAATGAAAAACTGTTTTTT
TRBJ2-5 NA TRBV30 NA CAWSVGWAGRTQYF TGTGCCTGGAGTGTAGGTTGGGCTGGGCGAACCCAGTACTTC
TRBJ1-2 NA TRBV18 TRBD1 CASSPGKGQEIYGYTF TGTGCCAGCTCACCCGGGAAGGGACAGGAGATCTATGGCTACACCTTC
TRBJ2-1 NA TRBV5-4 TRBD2 CASSLSGRVSSYNEQFF TGTGCCAGCAGCTTGAGCGGGAGGGTAAGCTCCTACAATGAGCAGTTCTTC
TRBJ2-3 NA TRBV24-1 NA CATSDLLRPTQYF TGTGCCACCAGTGATTTGTTGAGGCCTACCCAGTATTTT
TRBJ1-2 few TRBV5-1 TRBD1 CASSDGTGNYGYTF TGCGCCAGCAGCGACGGGACAGGGAACTATGGCTACACCTTC
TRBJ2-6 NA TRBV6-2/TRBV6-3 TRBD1 CASSYLPGQEFSGANVLTF TGTGCCAGCAGTTACCTTCCGGGACAGGAATTCTCTGGGGCCAACGTCCTGACTTTC
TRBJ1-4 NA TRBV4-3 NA CASSQDWQGTNEKLFF TGCGCCAGCAGCCAAGATTGGCAGGGAACTAATGAAAAACTGTTTTTT
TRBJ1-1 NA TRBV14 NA CASSRLASRGYTEAFF TGTGCCAGCAGCCGACTGGCTTCCAGGGGATACACTGAAGCTTTCTTT
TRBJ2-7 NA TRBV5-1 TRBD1 CASSLGDRWDEQYF TGCGCCAGCAGCTTGGGGGACAGGTGGGACGAGCAGTACTTC
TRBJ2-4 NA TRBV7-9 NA CASSLLADIQYF TGTGCCAGCAGCTTATTAGCGGACATTCAGTACTTC
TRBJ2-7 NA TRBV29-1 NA CSVEDGVAHEQYF TGCAGCGTTGAAGATGGAGTAGCCCACGAGCAGTACTTC
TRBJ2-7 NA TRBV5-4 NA CASSPPGRDGREYF TGTGCCAGCAGCCCTCCGGGCCGCGATGGGAGAGAGTACTTC
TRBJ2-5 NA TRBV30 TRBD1 CAYDRGGLSGETQYF TGTGCCTACGACAGGGGGGGATTGTCGGGAGAGACCCAGTACTTC
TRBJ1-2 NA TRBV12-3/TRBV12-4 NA CASSLGPNYGYTF TGTGCCAGCAGTTTAGGGCCTAACTATGGCTACACCTTC
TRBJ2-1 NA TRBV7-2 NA CASSLVNPPGNEQFF TGTGCCAGCAGCTTAGTAAACCCCCCGGGGAATGAGCAGTTCTTC
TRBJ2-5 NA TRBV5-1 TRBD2 CASSLGTSGQETQYF TGCGCCAGCAGCTTGGGGACTAGCGGGCAAGAGACCCAGTACTTC
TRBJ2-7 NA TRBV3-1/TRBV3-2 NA CASSQGRGGEQYF TGTGCCAGCAGCCAAGGGAGGGGTGGCGAGCAGTACTTC
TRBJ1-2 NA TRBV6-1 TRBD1 CASSALIRTGGVYGYTF TGTGCCAGCAGTGCGCTGATCAGGACAGGGGGCGTCTATGGCTACACCTTC
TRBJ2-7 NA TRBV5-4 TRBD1 CASSLDRGRDEQYF TGTGCCAGCAGCTTGGACAGGGGGCGAGACGAGCAGTACTTC
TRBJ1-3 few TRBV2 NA CASSELSSGNTIYF TGTGCCAGCAGTGAACTGAGCTCTGGAAACACCATATATTTT
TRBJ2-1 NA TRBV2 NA CASTLALSEQFF TGTGCCAGCACCCTAGCGTTGAGTGAGCAGTTCTTC
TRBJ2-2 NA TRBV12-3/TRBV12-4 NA CASQTYNTGELFF TGTGCCAGCCAAACTTACAACACCGGGGAGCTGTTTTTT
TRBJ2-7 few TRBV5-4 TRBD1 CASSSRTGLSSYEQYF TGTGCCAGCAGCTCCCGGACAGGCCTAAGCTCCTACGAGCAGTACTTC
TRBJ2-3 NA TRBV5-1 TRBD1 CASSLGGTGAPDTQYF TGCGCCAGCAGCTTGGGGGGGACAGGGGCCCCAGATACGCAGTATTTT
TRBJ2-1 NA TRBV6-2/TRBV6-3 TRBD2 CASSQPSGASYNEQFF TGTGCCAGCAGTCAACCTAGCGGGGCCTCCTACAATGAGCAGTTCTTC
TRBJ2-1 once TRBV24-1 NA CATSDTFEQVNNEQFF TGTGCCACCAGTGATACCTTCGAACAGGTAAACAATGAGCAGTTCTTC
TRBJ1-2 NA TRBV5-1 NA CASRLTVSDGYTF TGCGCCAGCAGGCTGACAGTCTCCGATGGCTACACCTTC
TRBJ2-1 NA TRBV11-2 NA CASSSTLNGQFF TGTGCCAGCAGCTCGACTCTAAATGGGCAGTTCTTC
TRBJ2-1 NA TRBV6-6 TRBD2 CASSPQGVGTSGHYSYNEQFF TGTGCCAGCAGTCCACAGGGTGTAGGGACTAGCGGCCACTATTCCTACAATGAGCAGTTCTTC
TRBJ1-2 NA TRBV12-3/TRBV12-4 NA CASSLAPGGYTF TGTGCCAGCAGTTTAGCCCCGGGTGGCTACACCTTC
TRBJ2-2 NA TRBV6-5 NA CASSYSRRGNTGELFF TGTGCCAGCAGTTACTCGAGGCGGGGGAACACCGGGGAGCTGTTTTTT
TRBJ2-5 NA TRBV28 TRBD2 CASSFSNSGGRKETQYF TGTGCCAGCAGTTTTAGTAATAGCGGGGGGCGTAAAGAGACCCAGTACTTC
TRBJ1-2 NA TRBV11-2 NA CASSREGPYGYTF TGTGCCAGCAGCCGGGAGGGGCCCTATGGCTACACCTTC
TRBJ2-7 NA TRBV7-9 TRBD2 CASSSMAGDFYEQYF TGTGCCAGCAGCTCCATGGCGGGAGACTTCTACGAGCAGTACTTC
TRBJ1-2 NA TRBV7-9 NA CASSQPNRAPIYGYTF TGTGCCAGCAGCCAACCTAACAGGGCTCCAATCTATGGCTACACCTTC
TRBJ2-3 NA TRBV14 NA CASSQVWGSTGDTQYF TGTGCCAGCAGCCAAGTGTGGGGGTCCACAGGGGATACGCAGTATTTT
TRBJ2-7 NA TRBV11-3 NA CASSSLGGLEQYF TGTGCCAGCAGCTCCCTCGGGGGACTCGAGCAGTACTTC
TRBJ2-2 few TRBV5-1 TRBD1 CASSLASRGRPPGELFF TGCGCCAGCAGCTTGGCCTCCAGGGGGCGCCCCCCCGGGGAGCTGTTTTTT
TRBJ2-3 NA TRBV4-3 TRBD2 CASSHRRGVIDTQYF TGCGCCAGCAGCCATAGGCGGGGGGTGATAGATACGCAGTATTTT
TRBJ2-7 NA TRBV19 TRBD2 CASSSGTSGLRGVYEQYF TGTGCCAGTAGTTCCGGGACTAGCGGCCTCAGGGGGGTTTACGAGCAGTACTTC
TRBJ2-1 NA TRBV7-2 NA CASSLGLSNNEQFF TGTGCCAGCAGCTTAGGACTATCCAACAATGAGCAGTTCTTC
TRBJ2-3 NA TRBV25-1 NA CASSVRYGGRDGNTQYF TGTGCCAGCAGTGTAAGGTATGGTGGCCGAGACGGGAATACGCAGTATTTT
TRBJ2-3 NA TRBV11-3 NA CASSHTIADTQYF TGTGCCAGCAGTCATACTATAGCGGATACGCAGTATTTT
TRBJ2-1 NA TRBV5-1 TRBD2 CASSLGGSYEQFF TGCGCCAGCAGCTTGGGCGGGAGTTATGAGCAGTTCTTC
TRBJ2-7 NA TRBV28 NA CASSSLGGRGSYEQYF TGTGCCAGCAGTTCCCTTGGCGGCAGGGGATCCTACGAGCAGTACTTC
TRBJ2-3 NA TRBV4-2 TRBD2 CASSQGASGAPGDTQYF TGTGCCAGCAGCCAAGGGGCTAGCGGGGCCCCGGGGGATACGCAGTATTTT
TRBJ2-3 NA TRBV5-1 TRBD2 CASRDGRASTDTQYF TGCGCCAGCAGGGACGGGAGGGCATCCACAGATACGCAGTATTTT
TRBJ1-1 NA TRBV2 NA CASSEARYEAFF TGTGCCAGCAGTGAAGCGCGGTATGAAGCTTTCTTT
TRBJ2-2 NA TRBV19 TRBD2 CASSIYKFSGRADTGELFF TGTGCCAGTAGTATATATAAGTTTAGCGGGAGGGCCGACACCGGGGAGCTGTTTTTT